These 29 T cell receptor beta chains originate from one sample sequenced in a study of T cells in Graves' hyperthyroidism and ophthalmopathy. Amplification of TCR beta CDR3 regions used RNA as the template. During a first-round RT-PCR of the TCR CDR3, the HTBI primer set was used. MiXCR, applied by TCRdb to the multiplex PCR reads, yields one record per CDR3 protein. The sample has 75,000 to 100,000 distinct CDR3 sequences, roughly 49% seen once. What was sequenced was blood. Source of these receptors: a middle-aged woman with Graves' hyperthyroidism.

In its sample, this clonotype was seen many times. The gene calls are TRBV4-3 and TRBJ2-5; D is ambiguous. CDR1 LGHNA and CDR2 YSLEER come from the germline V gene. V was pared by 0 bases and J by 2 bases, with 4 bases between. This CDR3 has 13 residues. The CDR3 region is CASSQDSQETQYF. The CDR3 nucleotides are TGCGCCAGCAGCCAAGACAGTCAAGAGACCCAGTACTTC.

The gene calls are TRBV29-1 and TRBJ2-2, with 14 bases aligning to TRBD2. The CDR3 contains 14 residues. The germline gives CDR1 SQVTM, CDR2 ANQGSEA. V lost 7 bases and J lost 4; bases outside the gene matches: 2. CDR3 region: CSGGLAGGTGELFF. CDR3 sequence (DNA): TGCAGCGGAGGACTAGCGGGAGGCACCGGGGAGCTGTTTTTT.

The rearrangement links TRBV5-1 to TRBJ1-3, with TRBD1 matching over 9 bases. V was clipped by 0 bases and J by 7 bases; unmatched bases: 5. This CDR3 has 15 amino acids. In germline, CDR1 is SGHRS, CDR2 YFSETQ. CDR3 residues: CASSLGQGGVNTIYF. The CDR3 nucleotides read TGCGCCAGCAGCTTGGGACAGGGGGGGGTGAACACCATATATTTT.

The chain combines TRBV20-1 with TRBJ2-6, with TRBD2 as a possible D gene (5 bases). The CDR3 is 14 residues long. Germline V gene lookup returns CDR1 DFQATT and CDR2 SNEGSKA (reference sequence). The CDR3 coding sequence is TGCAGCGTTGAAGAGCGCACCGGGGTCTACGTCCTGACTTTC. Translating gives CSVEERTGVYVLTF.

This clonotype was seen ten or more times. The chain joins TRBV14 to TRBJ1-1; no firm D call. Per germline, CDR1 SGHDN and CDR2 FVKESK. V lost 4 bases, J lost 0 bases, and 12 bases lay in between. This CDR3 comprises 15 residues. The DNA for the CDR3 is TGTGCCAGCAGCCCGTCACGGCGCCTGAACACTGAAGCTTTCTTT. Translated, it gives CASSPSRRLNTEAFF.

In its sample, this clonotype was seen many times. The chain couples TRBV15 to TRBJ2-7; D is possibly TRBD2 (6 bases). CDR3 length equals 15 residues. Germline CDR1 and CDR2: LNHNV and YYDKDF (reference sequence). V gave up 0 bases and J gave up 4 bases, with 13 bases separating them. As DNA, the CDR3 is TGTGCCACCAGCAGAGAAGGAAATAGCGGTTACGAGCAGTACTTC. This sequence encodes CATSREGNSGYEQYF.

The CDR3 coding sequence is TGTGCCTGGAGCAGGAGCTCCTACAATGAGCAGTTCTTC. Translation gives CAWSRSSYNEQFF. The chain links TRBV7-3 to TRBJ2-1; unclear D gene. There are 13 residues in the CDR3. V was pared by 11 bases and J by 0 bases, with 11 bases between. CDR1 and CDR2 (germline): SGHTA, FQGTGA.

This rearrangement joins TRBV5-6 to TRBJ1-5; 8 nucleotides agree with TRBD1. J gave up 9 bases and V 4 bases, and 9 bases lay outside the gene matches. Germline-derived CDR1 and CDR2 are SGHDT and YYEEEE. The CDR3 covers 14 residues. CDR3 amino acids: CASSLGTGFGPQHF. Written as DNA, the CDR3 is TGTGCCAGCAGCCTAGGGACAGGCTTCGGGCCCCAGCATTTT. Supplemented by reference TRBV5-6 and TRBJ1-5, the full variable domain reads DAGVTQSPTHLIKTRGQQVTLRCSPKSGHDTVSWYQQALGQGPQFIFQYYEEEERQRGNFPDRFSGHQFPNYSSELNVNALLLGDSALYLCASSLGTGFGPQHFGDGTRLSIL.

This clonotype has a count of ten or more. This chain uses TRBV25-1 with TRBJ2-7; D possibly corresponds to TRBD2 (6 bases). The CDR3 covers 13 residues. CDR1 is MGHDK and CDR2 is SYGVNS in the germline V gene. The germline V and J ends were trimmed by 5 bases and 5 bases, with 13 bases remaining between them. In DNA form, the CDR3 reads TGTGCCAGCAGTCCTCCCACTAGCCACGAGCAGTACTTC. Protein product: CASSPPTSHEQYF.

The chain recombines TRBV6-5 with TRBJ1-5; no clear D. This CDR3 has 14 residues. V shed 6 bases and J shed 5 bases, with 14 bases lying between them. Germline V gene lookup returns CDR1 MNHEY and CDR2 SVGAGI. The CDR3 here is CASSGLVGDQPQHF. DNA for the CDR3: TGTGCCAGCAGCGGGCTTGTAGGCGATCAGCCCCAGCATTTT.

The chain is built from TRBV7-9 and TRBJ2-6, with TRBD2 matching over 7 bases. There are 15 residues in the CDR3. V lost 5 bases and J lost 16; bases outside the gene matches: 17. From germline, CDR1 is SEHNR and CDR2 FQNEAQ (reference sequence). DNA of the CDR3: TGTGCCAGCAGCCCTAGCGGATGGAACACCGGGGAGCTGACTTTC. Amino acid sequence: CASSPSGWNTGELTF. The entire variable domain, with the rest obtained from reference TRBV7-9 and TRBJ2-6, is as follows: DTGVSQNPRHKITKRGQNVTFRCDPISEHNRLYWYRQTLGQGPEFLTYFQNEAQLEKSRLLSDRFSAERPKGSFSTLEIQRTEQGDSAMYLCASSPSGWNTGELTFGAGSRLTVL.

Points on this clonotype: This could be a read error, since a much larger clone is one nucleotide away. The CDR3 loop reads CASSDREEELFF. The CDR3, as DNA: TGTGCCAGCAGTGACAGGGAGGAAGAACTGTTTTTT. The chain uses TRBV2 and TRBJ1-4, with D perhaps TRBD1 (5 bases). The V gene lost 3 bases and the J gene lost 12 bases, with 11 bases spanning the gap. Germline values: CDR1 SNHLY, CDR2 FYNNEI. This CDR3 has 12 amino acids.

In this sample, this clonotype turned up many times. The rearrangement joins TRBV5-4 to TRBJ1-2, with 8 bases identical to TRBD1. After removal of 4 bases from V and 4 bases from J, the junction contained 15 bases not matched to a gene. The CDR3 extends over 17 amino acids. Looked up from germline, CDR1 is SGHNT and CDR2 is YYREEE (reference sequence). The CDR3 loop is CASSPTGLGTGFYGYTF. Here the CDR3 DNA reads TGTGCCAGCAGCCCGACGGGTCTTGGGACAGGCTTCTATGGCTACACCTTC.

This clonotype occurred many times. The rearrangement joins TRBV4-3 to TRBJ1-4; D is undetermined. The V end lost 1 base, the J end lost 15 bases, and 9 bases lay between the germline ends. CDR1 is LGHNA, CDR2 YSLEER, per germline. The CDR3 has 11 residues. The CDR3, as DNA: TGCGCCAGCAGCCAAGGTGACAAAATGTTTTTT. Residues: CASSQGDKMFF.

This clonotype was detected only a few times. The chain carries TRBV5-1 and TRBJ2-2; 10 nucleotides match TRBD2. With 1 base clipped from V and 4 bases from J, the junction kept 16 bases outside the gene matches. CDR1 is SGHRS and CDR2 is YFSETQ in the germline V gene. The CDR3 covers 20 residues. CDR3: CASSLRPTPSGRGGTGELFF. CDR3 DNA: TGCGCCAGCAGCTTGAGGCCGACTCCTAGCGGGAGAGGGGGCACCGGGGAGCTGTTTTTT.

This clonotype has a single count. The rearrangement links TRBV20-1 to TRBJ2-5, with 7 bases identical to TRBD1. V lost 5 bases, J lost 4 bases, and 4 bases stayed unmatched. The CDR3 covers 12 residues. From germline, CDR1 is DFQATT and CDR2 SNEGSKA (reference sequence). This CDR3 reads CSAPGTVETQYF. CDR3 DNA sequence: TGCAGTGCTCCCGGGACAGTAGAGACCCAGTACTTC.

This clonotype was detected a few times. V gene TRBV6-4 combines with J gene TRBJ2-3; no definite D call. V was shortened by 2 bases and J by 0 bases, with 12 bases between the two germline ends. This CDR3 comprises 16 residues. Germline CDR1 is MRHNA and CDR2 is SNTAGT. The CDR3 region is CASSDHSRTSTDTQYF. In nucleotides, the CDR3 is TGTGCCAGCAGTGACCACAGCCGTACTAGCACAGATACGCAGTATTTT.

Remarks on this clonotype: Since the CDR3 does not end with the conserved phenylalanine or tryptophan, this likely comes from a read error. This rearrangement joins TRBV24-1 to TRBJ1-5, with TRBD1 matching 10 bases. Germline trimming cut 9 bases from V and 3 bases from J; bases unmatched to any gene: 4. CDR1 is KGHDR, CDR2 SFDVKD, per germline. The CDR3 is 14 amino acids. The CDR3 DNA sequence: TGTGCCACCTCGGACAGGGGGAACAATCAGCCCCAGCATCTT. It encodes CATSDRGNNQPQHL.

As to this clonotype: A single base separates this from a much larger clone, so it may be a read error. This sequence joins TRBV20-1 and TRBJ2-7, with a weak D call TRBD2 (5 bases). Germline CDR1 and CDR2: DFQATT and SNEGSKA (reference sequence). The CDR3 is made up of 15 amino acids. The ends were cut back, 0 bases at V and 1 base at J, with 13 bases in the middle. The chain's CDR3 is CSARDWELGSYEQYF. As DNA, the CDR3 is TGCAGTGCTAGAGATTGGGAGCTTGGATCCTACGAGCAGTACTTC.

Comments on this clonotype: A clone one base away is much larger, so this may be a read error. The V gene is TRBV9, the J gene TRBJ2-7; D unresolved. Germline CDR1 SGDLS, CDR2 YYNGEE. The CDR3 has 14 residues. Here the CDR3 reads CASSVENPCYEQSF. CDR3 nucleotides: TGTGCCAGCAGCGTAGAAAACCCATGTTACGAGCAGTCCTTC.

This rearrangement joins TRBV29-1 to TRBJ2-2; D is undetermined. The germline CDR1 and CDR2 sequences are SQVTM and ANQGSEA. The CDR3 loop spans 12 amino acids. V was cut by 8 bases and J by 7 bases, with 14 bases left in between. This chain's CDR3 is CSFTRSDGELFF. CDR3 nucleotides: TGCAGCTTTACACGATCGGACGGGGAGCTGTTTTTT.

CDR3 region: CASGFSAEAFF. CDR3 in DNA: TGTGCCAGCGGGTTCAGTGCTGAAGCTTTCTTT. V and J are TRBV2 and TRBJ1-1; no clear D gene. CDR3 size: 11 residues. Germline CDR1 and CDR2: SNHLY and FYNNEI. V was cut by 8 bases and J by 6 bases, with 10 bases left in between. The full variable domain, with the rest looked up from reference TRBV2 and TRBJ1-1, is EPEVTQTPSHQVTQMGQEVILRCVPISNHLYFYWYRQILGQKVEFLVSFYNNEISEKSEIFDDQFSVERPDGSNFTLKIRSTKLEDSAMYFCASGFSAEAFFGQGTRLTVV.

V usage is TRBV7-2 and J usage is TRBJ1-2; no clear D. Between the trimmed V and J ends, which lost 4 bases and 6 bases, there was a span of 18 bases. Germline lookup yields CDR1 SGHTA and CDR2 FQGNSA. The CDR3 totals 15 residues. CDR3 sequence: CASSSPASSAHGYTF. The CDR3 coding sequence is TGTGCCAGCAGCTCACCGGCCTCCTCGGCCCATGGCTACACCTTC. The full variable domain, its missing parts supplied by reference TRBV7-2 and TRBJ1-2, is GAGVSQSPSNKVTEKGKDVELRCDPISGHTALYWYRQSLGQGLEFLIYFQGNSAPDKSGLPSDRFSAERTGGSVSTLTIQRTQQEDSAVYLCASSSPASSAHGYTFGSGTRLTVV.

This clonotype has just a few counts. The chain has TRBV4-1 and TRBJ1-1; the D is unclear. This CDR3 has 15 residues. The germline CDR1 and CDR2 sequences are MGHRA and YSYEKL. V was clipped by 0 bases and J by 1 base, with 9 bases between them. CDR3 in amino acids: CASSQDRQPNTEAFF. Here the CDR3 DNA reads TGCGCCAGCAGCCAAGATCGGCAGCCGAACACTGAAGCTTTCTTT.

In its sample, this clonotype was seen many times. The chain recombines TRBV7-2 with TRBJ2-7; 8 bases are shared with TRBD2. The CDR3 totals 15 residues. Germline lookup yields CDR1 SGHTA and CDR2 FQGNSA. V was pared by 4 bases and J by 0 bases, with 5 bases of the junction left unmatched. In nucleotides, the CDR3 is TGTGCCAGCAGCTCCAGACTAGCGATCTCCTACGAGCAGTACTTC. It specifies CASSSRLAISYEQYF.

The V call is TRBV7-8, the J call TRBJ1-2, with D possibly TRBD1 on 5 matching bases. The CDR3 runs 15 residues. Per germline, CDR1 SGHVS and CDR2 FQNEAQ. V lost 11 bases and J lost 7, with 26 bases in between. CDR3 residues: CALSRARGANTGYTF. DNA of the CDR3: TGTGCCTTGTCCCGGGCAAGGGGCGCGAATACTGGCTACACCTTC. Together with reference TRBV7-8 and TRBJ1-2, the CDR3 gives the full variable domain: GAGVSQSPRYKVAKRGQDVALRCDPISGHVSLFWYQQALGQGPEFLTYFQNEAQLDKSGLPSDRFFAERPEGSVSTLKIQRTQQEDSAVYLCALSRARGANTGYTFGSGTRLTVV.

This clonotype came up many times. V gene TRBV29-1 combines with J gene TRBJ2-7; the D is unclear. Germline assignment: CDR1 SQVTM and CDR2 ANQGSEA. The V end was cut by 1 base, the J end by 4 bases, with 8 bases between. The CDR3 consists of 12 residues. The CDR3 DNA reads TGCAGCGTTGAAGTCCACCTATACGAGCAGTACTTC. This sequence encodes CSVEVHLYEQYF.

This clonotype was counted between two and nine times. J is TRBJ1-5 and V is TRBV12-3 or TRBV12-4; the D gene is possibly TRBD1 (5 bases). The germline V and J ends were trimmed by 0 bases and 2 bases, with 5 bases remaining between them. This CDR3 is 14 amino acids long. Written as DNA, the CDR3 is TGTGCCAGCAGTTTAGCGGGGGGCAATCAGCCCCAGCATTTT. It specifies CASSLAGGNQPQHF.

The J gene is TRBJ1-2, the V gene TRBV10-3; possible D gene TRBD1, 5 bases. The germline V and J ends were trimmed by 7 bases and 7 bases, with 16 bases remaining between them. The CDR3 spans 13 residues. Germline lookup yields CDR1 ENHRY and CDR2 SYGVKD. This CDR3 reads CAITKTAIGGYTF. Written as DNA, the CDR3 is TGTGCCATCACCAAGACAGCTATCGGTGGCTACACCTTC.